The 20 T cell receptor beta chains listed next were all sequenced from one sample in a study of PD-1 blockade in classical Hodgkin lymphoma. Every patient experienced relapse after autologous stem cell transplantation, and brentuximab vedotin exposure varied. Method: immunoSEQ multiplex PCR; TCRdb's copy keeps in-frame clones and lacks some. Of 45,000 to 55,000 clones listed, approximately 84% are singletons. This specimen consisted of peripheral blood mononuclear cells (PBMCs), obtained at baseline. The receptors here all came from a human donor with classical Hodgkin lymphoma.

The chain uses TRBV5-1 and TRBJ2-5, with a tentative D call TRBD2 (6 bases). Trimming took 0 bases from V and 4 from J, leaving 13 bases between them. Per the germline V gene, CDR1 is SGHRS and CDR2 is YFSETQ. The CDR3 runs to 15 residues. The CDR3 nucleotides are TGCGCCAGCAGCTTGGAGGAGGGGCCGAGAGAGACCCAGTACTTC. Its protein is CASSLEEGPRETQYF.

This chain uses TRBV6-4 with TRBJ2-1; TRBD2 matches at 9 bases. V shed 5 bases and J 0 bases; nucleotides not matched to a gene: 2. The CDR3 consists of 15 residues. The V gene's germline CDR1 is MRHNA and CDR2 SNTAGT. The CDR3 DNA reads TGTGCCAGCAGTCCTAGCGGGAACTCCTACAATGAGCAGTTCTTC. Translation gives CASSPSGNSYNEQFF.

The chain combines TRBV9 with TRBJ2-5, with TRBD2 identical over 15 bases. Germline CDR1 reads SGDLS; CDR2 reads YYNGEE. The CDR3 totals 16 residues. V trimming: 0 bases; J trimming: 4 bases; junction bases outside the gene matches: 1. CDR3 region: CASSVGTSGRAETQYF. The CDR3 bases are TGTGCCAGCAGCGTAGGGACTAGCGGGAGGGCAGAGACCCAGTACTTC.

V gene TRBV7-9 combines with J gene TRBJ1-4; D is unresolved. The CDR3 spans 14 residues. V was pared by 5 bases and J by 2 bases, with 9 bases between. Germline V CDR1 and CDR2: SEHNR, FQNEAQ (reference sequence). As DNA, the CDR3 is TGTGCCAGCAGCAGACTGGTGACTAATGAAAAACTGTTTTTT. It specifies CASSRLVTNEKLFF.

The DNA of the CDR3 is TGTGCCAGCAGAGATACAGGGCTGAGGACCGGGGAGCTGTTTTTT. The encoded protein is CASRDTGLRTGELFF. The J gene is TRBJ2-2, the V gene TRBV5-6; tentative D call: TRBD1 (6 bases). V was trimmed by 5 bases and J by 5 bases, leaving 16 bases between them. This CDR3 is built from 15 residues. The germline V gene encodes CDR1 SGHDT and CDR2 YYEEEE.

The chain carries TRBV18 and TRBJ1-1; D unclear. Germline assignment: CDR1 KGHSH and CDR2 LQKENI. V lost 1 base and J 0 bases, leaving 6 bases between the germline ends. The CDR3 consists of 14 residues. The CDR3 region is CASSPQDLNTEAFF. The DNA of the CDR3 is TGTGCCAGCTCACCACAGGATTTGAACACTGAAGCTTTCTTT.

This rearrangement joins TRBV14 to TRBJ1-1, with 8 bases lining up with TRBD1. The germline V gene has CDR1 SGHDN and CDR2 FVKESK. The CDR3 has 15 amino acids. V gave up 1 base and J gave up 3 bases; unmatched junction bases: 4. The CDR3 DNA sequence: TGTGCCAGCAGCCAAGGCAGGGGGCCTTACACTGAAGCTTTCTTT. Its translation is CASSQGRGPYTEAFF.

This clone appeared a single time. The chain carries TRBV5-1 and TRBJ1-3, with D possibly matching TRBD1 (5 bases). The CDR3 covers 16 residues. From germline, CDR1 is SGHRS and CDR2 YFSETQ. Trimming cost V 0 bases and J 0 bases, with 10 bases left between them. CDR3 in amino acids: CASSLAAGRSGNTIYF. CDR3 sequence (DNA): TGCGCCAGCAGCTTGGCGGCAGGGCGCTCTGGAAACACCATATATTTT.

This clone was found once. The chain combines TRBV15 with TRBJ1-2; D not resolved. CDR1 is LNHNV, CDR2 YYDKDF, per germline (reference sequence). V was shortened by 0 bases and J by 4 bases, with 12 bases between the two germline ends. The CDR3 contains 15 residues. CDR3 amino acids: CATSRDLGGIYGYTF. In nucleotides, the CDR3 is TGTGCCACCAGCAGAGACTTGGGAGGTATCTATGGCTACACCTTC.

This clone is a singleton in its sample. The CDR3 DNA reads TGTGCCAGCACCCCGCAGAGCGGTCCCTACGAGCAGTACTTC. Its translation is CASTPQSGPYEQYF. This chain uses TRBV6-5 with TRBJ2-7, with TRBD2 as a possible D gene (5 bases). Trimming pared 7 bases from V and 2 bases from J, leaving 15 bases between. Germline V gene sequence: CDR1 MNHEY, CDR2 SVGAGI. The CDR3 is 14 residues long.

The chain joins TRBV28 to TRBJ1-1, with unresolved D. This CDR3 has 14 amino acids. The germline CDR1 and CDR2 sequences are MDHEN and SYDVKM. Deletions cut 6 bases from V and 10 bases from J, with 21 bases between. CDR3 in DNA: TGTGCCAGCAGATCGAAAAGGGCGTTCAACGGAGCTTTCTTT. It encodes CASRSKRAFNGAFF. Using reference TRBV28 and TRBJ1-1 for the parts outside the CDR3, the full variable domain is DVKVTQSSRYLVKRTGEKVFLECVQDMDHENMFWYRQDPGLGLRLIYFSYDVKMKEKGDIPEGYSVSREKKERFSLILESASTNQTSMYLCASRSKRAFNGAFFGQGTRLTVV.

V and J are TRBV27 and TRBJ1-1; 9 bases line up with TRBD1. V shed 2 bases and J 5 bases; nucleotides not matched to a gene: 3. The CDR3 covers 14 residues. Germline V gene lookup returns CDR1 MNHEY and CDR2 SMNVEV (reference sequence). CDR3 residues: CASSLTGTGTEAFF. The CDR3 DNA is TGTGCCAGCAGTTTAACCGGGACAGGGACTGAAGCTTTCTTT.

About this clone itself: Mismatch with germline at one junction end may stem from a read error. This rearrangement joins TRBV11-2 to TRBJ2-3, with 7 bases identical to TRBD2. Germline assignment: CDR1 SGHAT and CDR2 FQNNGV. CDR3 size: 13 residues. The CDR3 reads CASSLESGGLSSF. CDR3 nucleotides: TGTGCCAGCAGCTTAGAATCGGGGGGTTTATCGAGTTTT.

V gene TRBV7-8 combines with J gene TRBJ1-2; D is perhaps TRBD1 (5 bases). Germline V gives CDR1 SGHVS, CDR2 FQNEAQ. Between the trimmed V and J ends, which lost 5 bases and 0 bases, there was a span of 10 bases. This CDR3 is 14 amino acids long. The CDR3 DNA sequence: TGTGCCAGCAGCCCGACAGTTTCTAACTATGGCTACACCTTC. Protein: CASSPTVSNYGYTF.

V usage is TRBV7-9 and J usage is TRBJ1-3; D is ambiguous. The V and J ends lost 5 bases and 4 bases respectively, with 6 bases between them. The germline V gene encodes CDR1 SEHNR and CDR2 FQNEAQ (reference sequence). CDR3 length: 12 amino acids. CDR3 DNA: TGTGCCAGCAGCCCGGGGGGAAACACCATATATTTT. This translates into CASSPGGNTIYF.

The chain links TRBV27 to TRBJ2-6, with 8 bases aligning to TRBD1. This CDR3 has 16 amino acids. V lost 2 bases to trimming and J lost 2 bases; unmatched junction nucleotides: 2. Germline assignment: CDR1 MNHEY and CDR2 SMNVEV (reference sequence). The CDR3 bases are TGTGCCAGCAGTTTAGCCAGGGGGCCTGGGGCCAACGTCCTGACTTTC. It specifies CASSLARGPGANVLTF.

The gene calls are TRBV11-3 and TRBJ2-5, with a weak D call TRBD1 (6 bases). V dropped 9 bases and J dropped 4 bases, with 12 bases sitting between them. Germline loops: CDR1 SGHNT, CDR2 YENEEA. The CDR3 totals 12 residues. CDR3 bases: TGTGCCAGTTCACAGGGACGAGAGACCCAGTACTTC. Translating gives CASSQGRETQYF.

Only a few counts were recorded for this clone. The chain employs TRBV9 and TRBJ2-1, with a possible D match to TRBD2 (6 bases). The CDR3 is 16 amino acids. Germline V gene sequence: CDR1 SGDLS, CDR2 YYNGEE. Trimming cost V 0 bases and J 7 bases, with 17 bases left between them. The DNA for the CDR3 is TGTGCCAGCAGCGTAGGGGTGACTAGGGCGGGGAATGAGCAGTTCTTC. Protein: CASSVGVTRAGNEQFF.

The chain has TRBV7-2 and TRBJ1-2, with D possibly TRBD1 on 6 matching bases. Germline assignment: CDR1 SGHTA and CDR2 FQGNSA. The CDR3 is 16 residues long. Deletions cut 1 base from V and 2 bases from J, with 14 bases between. CDR3 DNA sequence: TGTGCCAGCAGCTTAGGAACAGGGAACCCGAACTATGGCTACACCTTC. Translation: CASSLGTGNPNYGYTF.

The V and J genes are TRBV5-1 and TRBJ2-5; D is perhaps TRBD2 (5 bases). V gave up 2 bases and J gave up 3 bases, with 17 bases separating them. This CDR3 contains 16 residues. CDR1 is SGHRS, CDR2 YFSETQ, per germline. CDR3 coding DNA: TGCGCCAGCAGCTTAGGTTCGGGGAATCGAGAAGAGACCCAGTACTTC. Its protein is CASSLGSGNREETQYF.